This entry lists 29 T cell receptor beta chains sequenced from one sample in a study of T cell repertoires in cytomegalovirus infection. TCRdb re-derived calls from the reads in MiXCR, one entry per CDR3 protein. The table lists around 710,000 distinct CDR3 sequences, around 29% of them singletons. These TCRs' antigens remain unknown. Sequences were derived from cultured CD8+ T cells from PBMCs, sampled from culture after CMV antigen stimulation. These receptors were taken from a human donor in good health (CMV status not recorded). Some clones in this sample may be carry-over from other donors' samples.

There are a few counts of this clonotype. The chain joins TRBV6-5 to TRBJ1-1; unclear D gene. This CDR3 contains 14 residues. Germline CDR1 is MNHEY and CDR2 is SVGAGI. V lost 5 bases, J lost 4 bases, and 14 bases lay in between. The chain's CDR3 is CASSHRDQFTEAFF. CDR3 sequence (DNA): TGTGCCAGCAGTCACAGAGACCAGTTCACTGAAGCTTTCTTT.

The gene calls are TRBV12-3 or TRBV12-4 and TRBJ1-1; D may be TRBD1 (5 bases). Deletions cut 6 bases from V and 5 bases from J, with 13 bases between. The CDR3 is 13 amino acids. CDR3 protein: CASSHPGGTEAFF. The CDR3 DNA sequence: TGTGCCAGCAGCCACCCGGGGGGGACTGAAGCTTTCTTT.

This clonotype was picked up a small number of times. J is TRBJ1-6 and V is TRBV6-9, with TRBD1 as a possible D gene (5 bases). This CDR3 is 17 amino acids long. Trimming left V 10 bases short and J 5 bases short, with 24 bases between. Germline lookup yields CDR1 MNHGY and CDR2 SVAAGI. CDR3 nucleotides: TGTGCCAAAACTCAGGCTCGGACACCAGCTAATAATTCACCCCTCCACTTT. It yields the protein CAKTQARTPANNSPLHF.

The rearrangement links TRBV12-3 or TRBV12-4 to TRBJ2-5; 9 bases align to TRBD2. The CDR3 length is 17 residues. V was clipped by 5 bases and J by 4 bases; unmatched bases: 14. The chain's CDR3 is CASSPARGGGAGETQYF. For the CDR3, the DNA is TGTGCCAGCAGTCCCGCTCGAGGCGGGGGGGCGGGAGAGACCCAGTACTTC.

In its sample, this clonotype was seen a few times. The V call is TRBV6-1, the J call TRBJ2-1, with no clear D. The CDR3 spans 9 residues. Germline-derived CDR1 and CDR2 are MNHNS and SASEGT. V lost 4 bases, J lost 9 bases, and 1 base lay in between. The CDR3 DNA is TGTGCCAGCAGTGTTGAGCAGTTCTTC. Residues: CASSVEQFF.

This sequence joins TRBV19 and TRBJ2-5; D is unclear. This CDR3 region has 14 residues. Germline lookup yields CDR1 LNHDA and CDR2 SQIVND (reference sequence). Trimming left V 3 bases short and J 4 bases short, with 12 bases between. The CDR3 DNA follows: TGTGCCAGTAGTATTCCGTTCAGAGGAGAGACCCAGTACTTC. This translates into CASSIPFRGETQYF.

This clonotype has a single count. The V gene is TRBV20-1, the J gene TRBJ2-4; 10 positions agree with TRBD1. J was trimmed by 1 base and V by 0 bases; bases with no gene match: 12. The CDR3 sequence is 19 residues long. CDR1 and CDR2 from the germline V gene are DFQATT and SNEGSKA (reference sequence). The DNA for the CDR3 is TGCAGTGCTAGAGATCTTGGGACAGGGGTGGAAGTGGCCAAAAACATTCAGTACTTC. Its translation: CSARDLGTGVEVAKNIQYF.

J is TRBJ2-2 and V is TRBV7-9; a weak D match, TRBD2 (6 bases). V was shortened by 5 bases and J by 4 bases, with 17 bases between the two germline ends. CDR3 size: 16 residues. Germline lookup yields CDR1 SEHNR and CDR2 FQNEAQ (reference sequence). CDR3 coding DNA: TGTGCCAGCAGCCGGAACACCTGGAGGGGCACCGGGGAGCTGTTTTTT. Protein sequence: CASSRNTWRGTGELFF.

This chain connects TRBV27 to TRBJ2-7; 8 nucleotides match TRBD1. The germline CDR1 and CDR2 sequences are MNHEY and SMNVEV (reference sequence). With V trimmed by 5 bases and J by 4 bases, 7 bases remained unmatched. This CDR3 has 14 amino acids. The CDR3 sequence: CASSPQGAHYEQYF. The CDR3 nucleotides read TGTGCCAGCAGTCCCCAGGGGGCGCATTACGAGCAGTACTTC.

This clonotype was observed a few times. Germline is not matched at one junction end, which may reflect a read error. This chain connects TRBV12-3 or TRBV12-4 to TRBJ2-7; 10 nucleotides match TRBD2. CDR3 length: 15 amino acids. The CDR3 is CASSPLAGASHEQYF. DNA of the CDR3: TGTGCCAGCAGTCCCCTAGCGGGGGCCTCCCACGAGCAGTACTTC.

This clonotype occurred a few times. V is TRBV12-5 and J is TRBJ1-1; no clear D. Deletions cut 0 bases from V and 1 base from J, with 12 bases between. Germline V gene data show CDR1 as LGHNT and CDR2 as FRNRAP. The CDR3 has 16 amino acids. CDR3 bases: TGTGCTAGTGGTTTGGTACTCGGTGAGGGGAACACTGAAGCTTTCTTT. Its translation: CASGLVLGEGNTEAFF. Complete variable domain (other parts from reference TRBV12-5 and TRBJ1-1): DARVTQTPRHKVTEMGQEVTMRCQPILGHNTVFWYRQTMMQGLELLAYFRNRAPLDDSGMPKDRFSAEMPDATLATLKIQPSEPRDSAVYFCASGLVLGEGNTEAFFGQGTRLTVV.

This sequence joins TRBV10-3 and TRBJ2-3, with D unclear. CDR3 length equals 11 residues. V gave up 10 bases and J gave up 5 bases, with 10 bases separating them. Germline loops: CDR1 ENHRY, CDR2 SYGVKD. CDR3 sequence: CATRLGDTQYF. The CDR3 DNA sequence: TGTGCCACCCGTTTGGGAGATACGCAGTATTTT.

A few counts support this clonotype. The rearrangement links TRBV7-3 to TRBJ2-3; D call uncertain. Trimming stripped 5 bases from V and 4 bases from J, with 13 bases between. The CDR3 runs to 14 residues. Germline V gene lookup returns CDR1 SGHTA and CDR2 FQGTGA. Here the CDR3 DNA reads TGTGCCAGCAGCCCGTCGGAATCCCCAGATACGCAGTATTTT. Translating gives CASSPSESPDTQYF. The entire variable domain, with the rest obtained from reference TRBV7-3 and TRBJ2-3, is as follows: GAGVSQTPSNKVTEKGKYVELRCDPISGHTALYWYRQSLGQGPEFLIYFQGTGAADDSGLPNDRFFAVRPEGSVSTLKIQRTERGDSAVYLCASSPSESPDTQYFGPGTRLTVL.

The chain employs TRBV27 and TRBJ1-1, with D hard to call. The V end was cut by 0 bases, the J end by 1 base, with 9 bases between. The CDR3 has 15 residues. Germline values: CDR1 MNHEY, CDR2 SMNVEV (reference sequence). This CDR3 is CASSLSLDTNTEAFF. CDR3 DNA: TGTGCCAGCAGTTTATCCTTAGACACGAACACTGAAGCTTTCTTT.

This clonotype was seen a few times. V and J are TRBV27 and TRBJ2-2, with TRBD1 as a possible D gene (5 bases). The ends were cut back, 2 bases at V and 3 bases at J, with 10 bases in the middle. The CDR3 is made up of 15 amino acids. Germline CDR1 and CDR2: MNHEY and SMNVEV (reference sequence). Here the CDR3 DNA reads TGTGCCAGCAGTTTACGGCCGACAGACACCGGGGAGCTGTTTTTT. Its protein is CASSLRPTDTGELFF.

This clonotype has a handful of counts. The V gene is TRBV28, the J gene TRBJ1-5; a possible D gene is TRBD1 (6 bases). Germline V lookup: CDR1 MDHEN, CDR2 SYDVKM. CDR3 length: 15 residues. Trimming removed 8 bases from V and 2 bases from J, with 16 bases in between. CDR3 sequence reads: CASRYRVIGNQPQHF. DNA for the CDR3: TGTGCCAGCCGATACAGGGTGATCGGCAATCAGCCCCAGCATTTT. The variable domain in full, with the rest retrieved from reference TRBV28 and TRBJ1-5, is DVKVTQSSRYLVKRTGEKVFLECVQDMDHENMFWYRQDPGLGLRLIYFSYDVKMKEKGDIPEGYSVSREKKERFSLILESASTNQTSMYLCASRYRVIGNQPQHFGDGTRLSIL.

The chain recombines TRBV12-3 or TRBV12-4 with TRBJ2-1; TRBD1 might be the D (5 bases). The V gene lost 8 bases and the J gene lost 3 bases, with 17 bases spanning the gap. This CDR3 is built from 15 residues. CDR3 sequence reads: CASSTGRVDYNEQFF. Written as DNA, the CDR3 is TGTGCCAGCTCAACTGGCAGGGTAGACTACAATGAGCAGTTCTTC.

This clonotype was counted a few times. The chain couples TRBV5-1 to TRBJ1-6, with 10 bases aligning to TRBD1. The CDR3 loop spans 17 amino acids. With 4 bases clipped from V and 9 bases from J, the junction kept 13 bases outside the gene matches. Germline CDR1 and CDR2: SGHRS and YFSETQ. CDR3 bases: TGCGCCAGCAGCCCGACAGGGGGCGCTGACCGAAGTTCACCCCTCCACTTT. Translating it yields CASSPTGGADRSSPLHF.

In this sample, this clonotype turned up a few times. CDR3 loop: CASSVAPRLAGGPNSYEQYF. The CDR3 region has the DNA TGTGCCAGCAGCGTAGCCCCACGACTAGCGGGGGGGCCAAACTCCTACGAGCAGTACTTC. The V gene is TRBV9, the J gene TRBJ2-7, with 14 bases fitting TRBD2. Germline CDR1 SGDLS, CDR2 YYNGEE. This CDR3 region has 20 residues. The ends lost 0 bases at V and 0 bases at J; junction bases unmatched: 11.

This clonotype was recorded a few times. V and J are TRBV27 and TRBJ1-2; D not resolved. V lost 5 bases and J lost 3, with 13 bases in between. The CDR3 covers 14 residues. Per the germline V gene, CDR1 is MNHEY and CDR2 is SMNVEV (reference sequence). The chain's CDR3 is CASSPGRWDYGYTF. The CDR3 bases are TGTGCCAGCAGTCCCGGCAGGTGGGACTATGGCTACACCTTC.

This clonotype was counted a few times. This sequence joins TRBV6-5 and TRBJ1-2, with a tentative D call TRBD1 (5 bases). V was trimmed by 0 bases and J by 4 bases, leaving 12 bases between them. The CDR3 contains 15 residues. Germline V gene sequence: CDR1 MNHEY, CDR2 SVGAGI. CDR3 loop: CASSYSGGGSYGYTF. The CDR3 coding sequence is TGTGCCAGCAGTTACTCGGGCGGGGGGAGCTATGGCTACACCTTC.

This clonotype was seen only a few times. The chain uses TRBV7-9 and TRBJ2-7; D is ambiguous. Per germline, CDR1 SEHNR and CDR2 FQNEAQ (reference sequence). The CDR3 length is 10 residues. V was pared by 8 bases and J by 4 bases, with 6 bases between. The CDR3 nucleotides read TGTGCCAGCGGCCCGTACGAGCAGTACTTC. This sequence encodes CASGPYEQYF. The full variable domain, in which reference TRBV7-9 and TRBJ2-7 provide the parts outside the CDR3, is DTGVSQNPRHKITKRGQNVTFRCDPISEHNRLYWYRQTLGQGPEFLTYFQNEAQLEKSRLLSDRFSAERPKGSFSTLEIQRTEQGDSAMYLCASGPYEQYFGPGTRLTVT.

This clonotype has more than one count but fewer than ten. The chain is built from TRBV15 and TRBJ2-5; TRBD2 aligns across 10 bases. After removal of 1 base from V and 1 base from J, the junction contained 6 bases not matched to a gene. CDR3 length: 17 residues. CDR1 is LNHNV and CDR2 is YYDKDF in the germline V gene (reference sequence). CDR3 residues: CATSRGLAGGSQETQYF. As DNA, the CDR3 is TGTGCCACCAGCAGAGGATTAGCGGGGGGTTCCCAAGAGACCCAGTACTTC.

The gene calls are TRBV27 and TRBJ2-5; 13 nucleotides agree with TRBD2. CDR1 and CDR2 from the germline V gene are MNHEY and SMNVEV (reference sequence). The V segment lost 5 bases and the J segment 2 bases; nucleotides outside the gene matches: 2. This CDR3 region has 15 residues. Here the CDR3 DNA reads TGTGCCAGCAGTAAGACTAGCGGGGGGCAAGAGACCCAGTACTTC. Its protein is CASSKTSGGQETQYF.

The chain has TRBV7-2 and TRBJ2-2, with 8 positions matching TRBD1. The trim removed 5 bases at V and 6 bases at J, leaving 8 bases unmatched. The CDR3 has 15 residues. Germline assignment: CDR1 SGHTA and CDR2 FQGNSA. The CDR3 loop reads CASSARQGLAGELFF. CDR3 coding DNA: TGTGCCAGCAGCGCACGACAGGGGTTGGCCGGGGAGCTGTTTTTT.

This clonotype was seen only a few times. The chain joins TRBV7-6 to TRBJ2-1; D possibly corresponds to TRBD2 (6 bases). CDR1 SGHVS and CDR2 FNYEAQ come from the germline V gene. The CDR3 contains 13 residues. Trimming pared 5 bases from V and 7 bases from J, leaving 12 bases between. CDR3: CASSPRLGNEQFF. The CDR3 DNA follows: TGTGCCAGCAGCCCTCGACTAGGAAATGAGCAGTTCTTC.

This clonotype came up a few times. The CDR3 sequence: CAISTTGWETQYF. The CDR3 nucleotides are TGTGCCATCAGTACGACAGGTTGGGAGACCCAGTACTTC. The rearrangement uses TRBV10-3 and TRBJ2-5, with D possibly matching TRBD1 (6 bases). Germline V gene sequence: CDR1 ENHRY, CDR2 SYGVKD. The CDR3 loop spans 13 amino acids. Between the trimmed V and J ends, which lost 5 bases and 5 bases, there was a span of 12 bases.

This chain connects TRBV14 to TRBJ2-2; tentative D call: TRBD2 (5 bases). CDR1 is SGHDN and CDR2 is FVKESK in the germline V gene. V lost 8 bases and J lost 6, with 16 bases in between. CDR3 length: 14 amino acids. This CDR3 reads CASGGPRNAGELFF. The DNA for the CDR3 is TGTGCCAGCGGCGGGCCTCGAAACGCCGGGGAGCTGTTTTTT.

The rearrangement links TRBV15 to TRBJ2-7; possibly TRBD1 for D (5 bases). The germline V gene encodes CDR1 LNHNV and CDR2 YYDKDF (reference sequence). The CDR3 length is 14 residues. V shed 0 bases and J shed 4 bases, with 10 bases lying between them. Here the CDR3 reads CATSRDGAGYEQYV. The DNA for the CDR3 is TGTGCCACCAGCAGAGATGGGGCAGGGTACGAGCAGTACGTC.